This T cell receptor (beta chain) came from a study of blood T cell repertoires in COVID-19. Study-level background: The United States, Italy and Spain supplied acute and convalescent COVID-19 samples. PBMCs, B-cell-depleted T cells, or T cells were the source of the cDNA or gDNA that made up the material.

Per the authors' pipeline: Nucleated cell number was recorded as an estimate derived from reference gene primer amplification. TCRdb keeps only in-frame clones here, not all; method: immunoSEQ multiplex PCR. V, J and clone size are those of that table, while D and trimming were read from the DNA. The sample carries 100,000 to 120,000 clones, more than 70% recorded once. This CDR3 has 13 residues. J was trimmed by 7 bases and V by 7 bases; bases with no gene match: 4. CDR1 is SNHLY and CDR2 is FYNNEI in the germline V gene. The sequenced sample consisted of peripheral blood. The rearrangement links TRBV2 to TRBJ1-6; 7 bases agree with TRBD1. This TCR came from a woman between 65 and 79 years old who had recovered from COVID-19. CDR3 coding DNA: TGTGCCAGCACCGGGACAGTAAATTCACCCCTCCACTTT. Translation: CASTGTVNSPLHF.